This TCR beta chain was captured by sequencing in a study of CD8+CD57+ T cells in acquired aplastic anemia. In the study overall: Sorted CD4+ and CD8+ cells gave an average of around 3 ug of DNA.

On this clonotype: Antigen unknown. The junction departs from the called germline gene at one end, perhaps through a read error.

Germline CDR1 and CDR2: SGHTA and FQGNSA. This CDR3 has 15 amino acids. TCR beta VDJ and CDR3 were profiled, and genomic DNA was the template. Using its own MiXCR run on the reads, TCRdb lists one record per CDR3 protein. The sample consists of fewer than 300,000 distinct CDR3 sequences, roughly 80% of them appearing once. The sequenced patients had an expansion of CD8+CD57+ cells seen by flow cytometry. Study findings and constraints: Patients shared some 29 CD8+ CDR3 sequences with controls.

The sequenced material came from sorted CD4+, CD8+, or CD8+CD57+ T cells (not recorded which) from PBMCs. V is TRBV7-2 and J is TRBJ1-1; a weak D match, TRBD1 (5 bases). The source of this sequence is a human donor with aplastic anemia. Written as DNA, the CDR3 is TGTGCCGGCAGCTTAGACGGGGCGAGTAGGACTGAAGCTTTCTTT. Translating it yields CAGSLDGASRTEAFF. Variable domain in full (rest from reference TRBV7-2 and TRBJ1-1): GAGVSQSPSNKVTEKGKDVELRCDPISGHTALYWYRQSLGQGLEFLIYFQGNSAPDKSGLPSDRFSAERTGGSVSTLTIQRTQQEDSAVYLCAGSLDGASRTEAFFGQGTRLTVV.